This entry is about one T cell receptor beta chain. Its antigen is as yet unknown. Germline V lookup: CDR1 WNHNN, CDR2 SYGVQD (reference sequence). The V end lost 3 bases, the J end lost 4 bases, and 12 bases lay between the germline ends. The CDR3 sequence is 14 residues long. This record belongs to a study of T cells in localized non-small cell lung cancer. Study conclusions and caveats: Among the tissues sampled, uninvolved adjacent lung had the highest T cell clonality, above tumor.

Sequencing used immunoSEQ multiplex PCR; TCRdb keeps in-frame clones, though not all of them. The sample lists about 11,000 clones, roughly 82% occurring once. The receptor's source is a female donor at least 60 years old with stage II lung adenocarcinoma. The V and J genes are TRBV10-1 and TRBJ2-5; D is uncertain. Sequencing was performed on peripheral blood mononuclear cells, taken before any cancer treatment. CDR3 in amino acids: CASSEGPVPETQYF. The CDR3, as DNA: TGCGCCAGCAGTGAAGGGCCGGTTCCAGAGACCCAGTACTTC.